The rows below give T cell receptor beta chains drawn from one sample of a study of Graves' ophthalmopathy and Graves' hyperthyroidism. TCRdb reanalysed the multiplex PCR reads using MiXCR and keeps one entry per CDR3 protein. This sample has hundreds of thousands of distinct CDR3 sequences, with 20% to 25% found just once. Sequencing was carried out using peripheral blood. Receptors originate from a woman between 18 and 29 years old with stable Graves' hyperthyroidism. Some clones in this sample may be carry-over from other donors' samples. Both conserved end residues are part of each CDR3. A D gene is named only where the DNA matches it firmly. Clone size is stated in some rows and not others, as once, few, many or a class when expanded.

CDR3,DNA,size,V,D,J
CASSEEAAQRPQHF,TGTGCCAGCAGTGAAGAGGCCGCCCAGAGGCCCCAGCATTTT,-,TRBV6-1,-,TRBJ1-5
CASSASGQGLLSSYEQYF,TGTGCCAGCAGTGCCTCCGGACAGGGTCTCCTTAGCTCCTACGAGCAGTACTTC,-,TRBV6-4,TRBD1,TRBJ2-7
CASSLMVAEETQYF,TGCGCCAGCAGCTTGATGGTAGCGGAAGAGACCCAGTACTTC,many,TRBV5-1,-,TRBJ2-5
CASNMVIANQPQHF,TGTGCCAGCAATATGGTTATAGCTAATCAGCCCCAGCATTTT,-,TRBV2,-,TRBJ1-5
CASSLEWSGGSDEQYF,TGTGCCAGCAGCTTAGAGTGGAGTGGTGGTAGCGACGAGCAGTACTTC,many,TRBV11-2,-,TRBJ2-7
CASSSQAGGGYETQYF,TGTGCCAGCAGCTCCCAAGCAGGGGGCGGGTATGAGACCCAGTACTTC,few,TRBV11-2,TRBD1,TRBJ2-5
CASSPGATNQPQHF,TGCGCCAGCAGCCCCGGGGCTACAAATCAGCCCCAGCATTTT,few,TRBV4-1,-,TRBJ1-5
CASRPRTGGNSPLHF,TGTGCCAGTCGGCCCCGGACAGGGGGTAATTCACCCCTCCACTTT,-,TRBV19,TRBD1,TRBJ1-6
CSVEDGRDGRYEQYF,TGCAGCGTTGAAGATGGGCGGGACGGTCGCTACGAGCAGTACTTC,-,TRBV29-1,-,TRBJ2-7
CASRPKVATETQYF,TGTGCCAGCAGACCCAAGGTGGCGACGGAGACCCAGTACTTC,many,TRBV6-5,-,TRBJ2-5
CASSLLGTSHEQYF,TGTGCCAGCAGTTTATTAGGGACTAGTCATGAGCAGTACTTC,many,TRBV27,TRBD2,TRBJ2-7
CASSPGLAGGIYEQYF,TGTGCCAGCAGCCCGGGACTAGCGGGGGGTATCTACGAGCAGTACTTC,-,TRBV5-6,TRBD2,TRBJ2-7
CASSLVATGGTEAFF,TGTGCCAGCAGCTTAGTGGCGACAGGGGGTACTGAAGCTTTCTTT,-,TRBV7-6,TRBD1,TRBJ1-1
CSAPRASGETQYF,TGCAGTGCTCCCAGGGCCAGTGGAGAGACCCAGTACTTC,many,TRBV20-1,-,TRBJ2-5
CASSQLLGRQVYTEAFF,TGTGCCAGCAGCCAACTCCTTGGGCGTCAGGTGTACACTGAAGCTTTCTTT,-,TRBV4-2,-,TRBJ1-1
CASRGQGISNSPLHF,TGTGCCAGCAGAGGACAGGGGATTTCAAATTCACCCCTCCACTTT,many,TRBV6-1,TRBD1,TRBJ1-6
CASSSNRGLVGYTF,TGTGCCAGCAGTTCTAACAGGGGGCTAGTTGGCTACACCTTC,few,TRBV12-3/TRBV12-4,TRBD1,TRBJ1-2
CASRHGQNYGYTF,TGTGCCAGCAGACACGGACAGAACTATGGCTACACCTTC,few,TRBV12-3/TRBV12-4,-,TRBJ1-2
CASSPGPPRDLVYEQYF,TGCGCCAGCAGTCCTGGACCTCCTAGGGATTTGGTCTACGAGCAGTACTTC,many,TRBV10-1,-,TRBJ2-7
CASNLDPLLRGDEQYF,TGTGCCAGCAACTTAGATCCCCTCCTCCGGGGGGACGAGCAGTACTTC,many,TRBV11-2,TRBD2,TRBJ2-7
CASSSTLGETQYF,TGTGCCAGCAGTTCCACCTTGGGAGAGACCCAGTACTTC,many,TRBV28,-,TRBJ2-5
CASSLARGSGGYTF,TGTGCCAGCAGCTTAGCGCGGGGATCGGGTGGCTACACCTTC,many,TRBV7-2,-,TRBJ1-2
CASSLDRGGYTNTEAFF,TGTGCCAGCAGCTTGGATAGGGGGGGTTATACGAACACTGAAGCTTTCTTT,few,TRBV5-6,-,TRBJ1-1
CASSELAGNKETQYF,TGTGCCAGCAGCGAACTAGCGGGGAATAAAGAGACCCAGTACTTC,many,TRBV28,TRBD2,TRBJ2-5
CATHPGGGSNIQYF,TGTGCCACCCACCCAGGGGGAGGGTCAAACATTCAGTACTTC,many,TRBV12-3/TRBV12-4,-,TRBJ2-4
CASRTSGGTEAFF,TGTGCCAGCAGAACCTCGGGGGGCACTGAAGCTTTCTTT,many,TRBV28,-,TRBJ1-1
CASNSGGNTGELFF,TGTGCCAGCAACTCTGGGGGGAACACCGGGGAGCTGTTTTTT,-,TRBV6-2/TRBV6-3,-,TRBJ2-2
CASSTTVNRGSSNQPQHF,TGCGCCAGCAGCACAACGGTAAACAGGGGGAGCAGCAATCAGCCCCAGCATTTT,once,TRBV4-1,TRBD1,TRBJ1-5
CSAGGSGRAYEQYF,TGCAGTGCTGGGGGTAGCGGGAGGGCATACGAGCAGTACTTC,many,TRBV20-1,TRBD2,TRBJ2-7
CASIPRTAPYEQYF,TGTGCCAGCATCCCCAGGACAGCGCCCTACGAGCAGTACTTC,few,TRBV28,-,TRBJ2-7
CASSNSGQGAPYEQYF,TGTGCCAGCAGTAACTCGGGACAGGGGGCACCCTACGAGCAGTACTTC,many,TRBV12-3/TRBV12-4,TRBD1,TRBJ2-7
CASSWDPSSGNTIYF,TGCGCCAGCAGCTGGGACCCGAGCTCTGGAAACACCATATATTTT,-,TRBV5-1,-,TRBJ1-3
CASSLFAGYTF,TGTGCCAGCAGTTTGTTCGCCGGCTACACCTTC,-,TRBV28,-,TRBJ1-2
CASSEVRLTQETQYF,TGTGCCAGCAGTGAAGTGCGACTGACCCAAGAGACCCAGTACTTC,many,TRBV2,-,TRBJ2-5
CSALPGTSSDEQYF,TGCAGTGCACTGCCCGGGACTAGCTCCGACGAGCAGTACTTC,-,TRBV20-1,TRBD2,TRBJ2-7
CASSLGNSYTF,TGTGCCAGCAGCTTAGGGAATTCCTACACCTTC,once,TRBV7-9,-,TRBJ1-2
CASSWTSVSYEQYF,TGTGCCAGCAGCTGGACTAGCGTATCCTACGAGCAGTACTTC,many,TRBV6-2/TRBV6-3,TRBD2,TRBJ2-7
CASSPPNISLSYEQYF,TGTGCCAGCAGCCCCCCAAACATCTCCCTCTCCTACGAGCAGTACTTC,-,TRBV11-2,-,TRBJ2-7
CASSQDRSSAGTGELFF,TGCGCCAGCAGCCAAGATCGGAGCTCCGCGGGCACCGGGGAGCTGTTTTTT,-,TRBV4-3,-,TRBJ2-2
CASGVDGNTEAFF,TGTGCCAGCGGCGTAGATGGGAACACTGAAGCTTTCTTT,many,TRBV9,-,TRBJ1-1
CASSNHLNTEAFF,TGTGCCAGCAGCAATCACTTGAACACTGAAGCTTTCTTT,few,TRBV27,-,TRBJ1-1
CASSVGQGLEQYF,TGTGCCAGCAGCGTAGGACAGGGGCTCGAGCAGTACTTC,many,TRBV9,TRBD1,TRBJ2-7
CASSLPATGNTIYF,TGTGCCAGCAGCCTCCCGGCTACTGGAAACACCATATATTTT,many,TRBV13,-,TRBJ1-3
CASSEALRGAGYTF,TGTGCCAGCAGTGAAGCGCTTCGAGGGGCTGGCTACACCTTC,many,TRBV2,-,TRBJ1-2
CAWSVWGFTPLHF,TGTGCCTGGAGTGTATGGGGATTTACACCCCTCCACTTT,many,TRBV30,-,TRBJ1-6
CASSQGGWGYTF,TGTGCCAGCAGTCAGGGGGGGTGGGGCTACACCTTC,-,TRBV28,TRBD1,TRBJ1-2
CAWTMVRTYGYTF,TGTGCCTGGACTATGGTACGTACCTATGGTTACACCTTC,-,TRBV30,-,TRBJ1-2
CASSYSWGYRRQPQHF,TGTGCCAGCAGTTACTCGTGGGGATACAGGCGGCAGCCCCAGCATTTT,few,TRBV6-2/TRBV6-3,-,TRBJ1-5
CASSEIANTGELFF,TGTGCCAGCTCGGAGATTGCGAACACCGGGGAGCTGTTTTTT,many,TRBV6-1,-,TRBJ2-2
CATSDYLAGVHQETQYF,TGTGCCACCAGTGATTATCTAGCGGGGGTTCATCAAGAGACCCAGTACTTC,many,TRBV24-1,TRBD2,TRBJ2-5
CASSDLALPSPLHF,TGTGCCAGCAGTGACCTGGCCCTTCCCTCACCCCTCCACTTT,many,TRBV2,-,TRBJ1-6
CASSYSSGYYGYTF,TGTGCCAGCAGTTACTCGTCAGGGTACTATGGCTACACCTTC,many,TRBV6-5,-,TRBJ1-2
CASSRSGAKQTQYF,TGTGCCAGCAGCCGAAGCGGGGCCAAACAGACCCAGTACTTC,-,TRBV6-1,TRBD2,TRBJ2-5
CASSQVSGQGYYEQYF,TGCGCCAGCAGCCAAGTTTCCGGACAGGGGTACTACGAGCAGTACTTC,few,TRBV4-1,TRBD1,TRBJ2-7
CASSLPTGTGVYEQYF,TGTGCCAGCAGTTTGCCGACCGGGACAGGGGTCTACGAGCAGTACTTC,many,TRBV28,TRBD1,TRBJ2-7
CASSRTGVGNTIYF,TGTGCCAGCAGCAGGACAGGGGTCGGAAACACCATATATTTT,-,TRBV6-1,TRBD1,TRBJ1-3